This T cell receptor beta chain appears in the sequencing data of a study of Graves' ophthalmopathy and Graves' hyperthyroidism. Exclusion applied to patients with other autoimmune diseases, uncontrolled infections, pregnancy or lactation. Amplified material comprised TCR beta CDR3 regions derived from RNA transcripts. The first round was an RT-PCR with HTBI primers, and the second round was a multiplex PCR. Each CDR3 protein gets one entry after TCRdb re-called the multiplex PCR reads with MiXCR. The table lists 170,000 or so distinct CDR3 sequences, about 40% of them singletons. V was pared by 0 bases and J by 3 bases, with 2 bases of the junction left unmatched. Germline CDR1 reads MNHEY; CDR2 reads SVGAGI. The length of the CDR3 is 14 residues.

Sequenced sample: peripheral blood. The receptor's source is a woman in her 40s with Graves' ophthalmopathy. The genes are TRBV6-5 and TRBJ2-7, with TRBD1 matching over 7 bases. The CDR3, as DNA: TGTGCCAGCAGTTACTCCCGGGACAGCTACGAGCAGTACTTC. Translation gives CASSYSRDSYEQYF.